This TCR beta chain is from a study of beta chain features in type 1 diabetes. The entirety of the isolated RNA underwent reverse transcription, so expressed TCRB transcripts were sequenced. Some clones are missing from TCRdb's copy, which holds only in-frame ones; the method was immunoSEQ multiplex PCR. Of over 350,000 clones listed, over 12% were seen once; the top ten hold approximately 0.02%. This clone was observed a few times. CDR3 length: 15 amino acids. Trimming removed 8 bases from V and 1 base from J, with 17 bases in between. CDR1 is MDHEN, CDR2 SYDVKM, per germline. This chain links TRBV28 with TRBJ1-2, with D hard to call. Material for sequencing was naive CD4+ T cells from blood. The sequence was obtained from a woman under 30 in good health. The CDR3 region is CASSSRGVGNYGYTF. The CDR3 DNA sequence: TGTGCCAGCTCATCGCGAGGTGTTGGTAACTATGGCTACACCTTC.